The 6 T cell receptor beta chains listed next were all sequenced from one sample in a study of persistence of HIV-infected CD4 T cells. The antigens of these receptors remain unknown. This was the immunoSEQ version 4 assay in survey mode. Here immunoSEQ multiplex PCR was the method, and the copy in TCRdb shows in-frame clones only, minus some. The data hold under 50,000 clones, with about 89% observed a single time. This nonspecific control used anti-CD3/anti-CD28 bead stimulation of CD4+ T cells. CD4+ T cells upregulating both CD40 ligand and CD69 were sorted as responding cells. Sequenced here: CD4+ T cells sorted from PBMCs after roughly 18-hour stimulation, sampled from a patient who received antiretroviral therapy. The receptors were gathered from an adult man with HIV who was CMV-seropositive.

The chain joins TRBV10-1 to TRBJ2-3; D remains unclear. Germline CDR1 and CDR2: WNHNN and SYGVQD (reference sequence). The CDR3 contains 13 residues. Trimming stripped 2 bases from V and 2 bases from J, with 5 bases between. CDR3 in DNA: TGCGCCAGCAGTGAGGTGATCACAGATACGCAGTATTTT. Translation: CASSEVITDTQYF.

The chain recombines TRBV4-1 with TRBJ2-7; either TRBD1 or TRBD2 may supply D (5 bases each). Germline CDR1 reads MGHRA; CDR2 reads YSYEKL. The CDR3 has 18 residues. Trimming shortened V by 0 bases and J by 0 bases, and 18 bases separated the two germline ends. For the CDR3, the DNA is TGCGCCAGCAGCCAAGATTTTCTGGGGGAACCAAGCTCCTACGAGCAGTACTTC. Encoded protein: CASSQDFLGEPSSYEQYF.

This sequence joins TRBV28 and TRBJ1-1, with D unresolved. The CDR3 sequence is 13 residues long. V was trimmed by 6 bases and J by 0 bases, leaving 8 bases between them. In germline, CDR1 is MDHEN, CDR2 SYDVKM. The CDR3 nucleotides read TGTGCCAGCAGCCCCGGACTGAACACTGAAGCTTTCTTT. Its translation is CASSPGLNTEAFF.

The chain links TRBV9 to TRBJ2-3; D might be TRBD1 (6 bases). Germline assignment: CDR1 SGDLS and CDR2 YYNGEE. V dropped 3 bases and J dropped 2 bases, with 13 bases sitting between them. The CDR3 has 15 residues. The CDR3 protein is CASSDGTRLTDTQYF. Here the CDR3 DNA reads TGTGCCAGCAGCGACGGGACAAGACTCACAGATACGCAGTATTTT.

V gene TRBV29-1 combines with J gene TRBJ1-2; 7 nucleotides line up with TRBD1. This CDR3 contains 13 residues. Per germline, CDR1 SQVTM and CDR2 ANQGSEA. Trimming took 3 bases from V and 4 from J; bases not matched to a gene: 5. CDR3 DNA sequence: TGCAGCGTTGATACGCCAGGGGGCTATGGCTACACCTTC. Encoded protein: CSVDTPGGYGYTF.

The rearrangement uses TRBV19 and TRBJ1-2; 9 bases align to TRBD1. There are 13 residues in the CDR3. With V trimmed by 5 bases and J by 6 bases, 4 bases remained unmatched. Germline V gives CDR1 LNHDA, CDR2 SQIVND (reference sequence). The chain's CDR3 is CASSSRDRDGYTF. CDR3 bases: TGTGCCAGTAGTTCGAGGGACAGGGATGGCTACACCTTC.